Detailed here is one T cell receptor (beta chain). The sample comes from a study of blood T cell repertoires in COVID-19. CDR1 is SNHLY and CDR2 is FYNNEI in the germline V gene. The V and J ends lost 3 bases and 6 bases, in that order; junction bases with no gene match: 13. The length of the CDR3 is 17 residues. Sequencing was performed with immunoSEQ multiplex PCR; in TCRdb, only in-frame clones are kept and a portion is missing. The sample holds 450,000 to 500,000 clones, about nine tenths seen once. Categorization into cohorts depended on clinical history that participants reported. The source is a woman aged 18 to 35 who had recovered from COVID-19. V gene TRBV2 combines with J gene TRBJ2-3, with TRBD2 identical over 9 bases. The material sequenced was PBMCs or T cells enriched from blood (not recorded which). This CDR3 is CASSDMIGASGVDTQYF. CDR3 in DNA: TGTGCCAGCAGTGATATGATTGGGGCTAGCGGGGTGGATACGCAGTATTTT.